This T cell receptor beta chain appears in the sequencing data of a study of shared clonotypes between healthy human individuals (dated by TCRdb to the early 2020s). Context from the whole study: The cohort included three men and two women between 18 and 49 years of age. Between about 0.94 and 8.9 billion PBMCs per donor were obtained by leukapheresis. To increase sequencing depth and limit assay-specific biases, TCR repertoire library preparation and sequencing were carried out by different laboratories using diverse techniques. Per donor, three plates each were used for CD4 naive and CD4 memory, two for CD8 naive, and one for CD8 memory. To estimate repertoire size and how much clonotype sharing occurs between individuals, the study deeply sequenced the blood TCR repertoires of 4 to 6 healthy adults. Beyond this particular receptor, the publication reports: The genetic and exposure-history diversity represented was limited by the small number of donors. Sampling was restricted to blood, and TCR repertoires in tissues likely differ from the TCR repertoires found in blood. Roughly 5% of naive CD4, around 3.6% of naive CD8, about 2.5% of memory CD4, and about 0.4% of memory CD8 clonotypes were shared across a few donors. Rarefaction of sorted-subset datasets indicated incomplete sequencing despite the large sequencing depth. Naive subsets generally had larger estimated clonotype richness than memory subsets did. Compared with non-shared clonotypes, the clonotypes found in all four sorted-subset donors had higher generation probabilities. Pairwise subsampling indicated that sequencing depth was expected to affect the degree of clonotype sharing among donors.

Donors were healthy HIV-negative adults with no recently reported acute infections or vaccinations. Every donor was a Caucasian adult residing in Nashville, Tennessee, USA. CD4+ T cells were enriched by magnetic negative selection; naive cells were then positively selected on CD45RA, and the negative fraction formed the memory subset. Blood was obtained by leukapheresis, after which PBMCs were separated by Ficoll-Histopaque density gradient centrifugation and cryopreserved in liquid nitrogen vapor phase. Purity and quantity of every magnetically sorted T cell population were checked by analytical flow cytometry. Genomic DNA was isolated from each sorted fraction and quantified by UV absorbance on a Nanodrop 2000c. The germline ends are 21 bases apart after V is trimmed by 3 bases and J by 3 bases. Per the germline V gene, MGHRA is the CDR1 and YSYEKL is the CDR2. Taken from cysteine to phenylalanine, the CDR3 has 17 residues. Kept here is only the CDR3 DNA, which spans 51 bases and is read in frame from base 1.

As to this clone: This clone's antigen is unknown. No much larger clone exists at a distance of one base, and base qualities are not known.

TCR CDR3 regions were amplified from genomic DNA by multiplex PCR using the deep immunoSEQ assay. Extracted genomic DNA from each cell subset was spread evenly across all wells of several immunoSEQ 96-well plates, with each plate serving as a replicate. For sorted subsets, roughly 190 ng of genomic DNA, equivalent to 30,000 or so T cell genomes, went into each replicate PCR. Purified libraries were measured with a Qubit 3.0 fluorometer, size-checked on a Bioanalyzer 2100, and measured again with the KAPA Library Quantification kit. Each immunoSEQ 96-well plate was sequenced on its own single-read 150-cycle Illumina NextSeq 550 flow cell. The paper's data handling went like this. Because the immunoSEQ output held only junctional sequences and lacked quality scores, the filtering could not match the filtering applied to full-length reads. To assign V/J genes and CDR3, sequences were annotated using PyIR, a Python wrapper for IgBLAST v1.9, with IMGT germline references. Reads were removed for weak V/J assignments (E-value above 1e-6), missing CDR3, stop codons, out-of-frame junctions, or ambiguous translated residues. V3J clonotypes were defined as sequences sharing the same inferred V gene, J gene, and CDR3 amino acid sequence. To compute the percentage overlap between repertoires, the number of shared unique clonotypes was divided by the size of the smaller repertoire. Three approaches were used to assess repertoire richness: RTK rarefaction, the Chao1 estimator, and Recon v2.1 estimates of unobserved clonotypes. Generation probabilities for all TCRbeta clonotypes obtained by the gDNA method from a handful of donors were computed using OLGA. TCRdb provides this immuneACCESS table in a form limited to in-frame rearrangements. Some clones are lacking; in checked studies, under half of them reflect an unresolved V gene, and why the rest are absent is not known. The D gene and trimming were derived from the DNA, and the V and J assignments and clone size from that table. The sample profile shows around 2.5 million clones; 80% to 95% of them were found once. The ten largest clones add up to around 0.4% of the sample.

This TCR was recovered from a man in his late teens or twenties in good health. Some clones in this sample may be carry-over from other donors' samples. Sample: naive CD4+ T cells from PBMCs. According to the study, the label for this sample's cell subset or site signals: CD45RA+ positively selected. The sequence links TRBV4-1 to TRBJ2-7; TRBD1 is perhaps the D gene, given 5 matching bases. The CDR3 sequence is CASSQPIRGLRYYEQYF. The nucleotide sequence is TGCGCCAGCAGCCAGCCAATTAGGGGTCTGAGATACTACGAGCAGTACTTC.